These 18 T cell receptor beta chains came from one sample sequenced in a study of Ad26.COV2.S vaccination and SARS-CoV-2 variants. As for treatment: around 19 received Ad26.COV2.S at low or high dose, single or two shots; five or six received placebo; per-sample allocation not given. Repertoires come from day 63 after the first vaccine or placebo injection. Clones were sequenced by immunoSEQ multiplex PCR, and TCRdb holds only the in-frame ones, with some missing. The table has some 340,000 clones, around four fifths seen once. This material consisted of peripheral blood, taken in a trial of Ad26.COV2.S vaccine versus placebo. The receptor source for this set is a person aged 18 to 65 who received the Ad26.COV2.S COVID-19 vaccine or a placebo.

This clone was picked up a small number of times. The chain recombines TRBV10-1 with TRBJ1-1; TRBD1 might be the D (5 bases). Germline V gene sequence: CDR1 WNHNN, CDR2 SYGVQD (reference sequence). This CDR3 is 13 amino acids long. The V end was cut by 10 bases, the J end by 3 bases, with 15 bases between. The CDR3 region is CANQGGGDTEAFF. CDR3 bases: TGCGCCAACCAGGGTGGGGGAGACACTGAAGCTTTCTTT.

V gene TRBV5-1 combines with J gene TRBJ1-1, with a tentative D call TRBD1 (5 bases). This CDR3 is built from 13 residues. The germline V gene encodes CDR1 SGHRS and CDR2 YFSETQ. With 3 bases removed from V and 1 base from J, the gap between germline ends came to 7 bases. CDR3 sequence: CASSWGKNTEAFF. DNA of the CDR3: TGCGCCAGCAGCTGGGGGAAGAACACTGAAGCTTTCTTT.

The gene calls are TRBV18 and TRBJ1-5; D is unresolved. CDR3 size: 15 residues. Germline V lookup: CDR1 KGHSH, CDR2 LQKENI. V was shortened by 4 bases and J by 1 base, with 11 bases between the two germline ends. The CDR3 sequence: CASSHGEYSNQPQHF. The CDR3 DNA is TGTGCCAGCTCACACGGCGAGTACAGCAATCAGCCCCAGCATTTT.

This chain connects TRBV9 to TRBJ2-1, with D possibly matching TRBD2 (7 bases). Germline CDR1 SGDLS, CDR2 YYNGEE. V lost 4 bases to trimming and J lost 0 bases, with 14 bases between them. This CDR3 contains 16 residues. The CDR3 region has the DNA TGTGCCAGCAGCTTAGGGAGGGGGGCCTCCTACAATGAGCAGTTCTTC. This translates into CASSLGRGASYNEQFF.

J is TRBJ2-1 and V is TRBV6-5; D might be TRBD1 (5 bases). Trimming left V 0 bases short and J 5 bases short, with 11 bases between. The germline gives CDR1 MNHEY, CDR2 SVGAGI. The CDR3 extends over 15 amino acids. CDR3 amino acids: CASSYSPQADNEQFF. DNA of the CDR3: TGTGCCAGCAGTTACTCCCCACAGGCCGACAATGAGCAGTTCTTC.

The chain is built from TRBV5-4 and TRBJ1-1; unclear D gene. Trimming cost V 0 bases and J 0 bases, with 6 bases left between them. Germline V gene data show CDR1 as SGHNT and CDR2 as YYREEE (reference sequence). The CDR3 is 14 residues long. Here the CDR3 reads CASSLERMNTEAFF. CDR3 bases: TGTGCCAGCAGCTTGGAGAGGATGAACACTGAAGCTTTCTTT.

DNA for the CDR3: TGCGCCAGCTCGGGGTGGACACGAGAGACCCAGTACTTC. Its protein is CASSGWTRETQYF. The J gene is TRBJ2-5, the V gene TRBV4-1; D possibly matches TRBD1 or TRBD2 (5 bases each). The CDR3 covers 13 residues. The ends were cut back, 8 bases at V and 4 bases at J, with 14 bases in the middle. CDR1 MGHRA and CDR2 YSYEKL come from the germline V gene.

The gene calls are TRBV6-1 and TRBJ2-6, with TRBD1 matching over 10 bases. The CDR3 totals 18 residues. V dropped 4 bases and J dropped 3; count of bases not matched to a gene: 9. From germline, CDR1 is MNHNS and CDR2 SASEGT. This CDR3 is CASSGLGTGVNGANVLTF. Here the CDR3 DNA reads TGTGCCAGCAGTGGTCTTGGGACAGGGGTAAATGGGGCCAACGTCCTGACTTTC.

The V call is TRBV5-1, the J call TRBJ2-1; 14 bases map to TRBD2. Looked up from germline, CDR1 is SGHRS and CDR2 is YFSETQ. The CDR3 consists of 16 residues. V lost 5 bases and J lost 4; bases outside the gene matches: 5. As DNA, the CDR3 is TGCGCCAGCAGGACTAGCGGGGGGGCTAAGTACAATGAGCAGTTCTTC. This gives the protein CASRTSGGAKYNEQFF.

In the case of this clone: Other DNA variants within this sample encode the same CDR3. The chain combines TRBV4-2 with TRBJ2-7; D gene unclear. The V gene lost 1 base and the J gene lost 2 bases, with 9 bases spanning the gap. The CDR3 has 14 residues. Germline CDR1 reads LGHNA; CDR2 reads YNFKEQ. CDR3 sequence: CASSQVGGAYEQYF. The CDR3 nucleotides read TGTGCCAGCAGCCAAGTAGGTGGGGCCTACGAGCAGTACTTC.

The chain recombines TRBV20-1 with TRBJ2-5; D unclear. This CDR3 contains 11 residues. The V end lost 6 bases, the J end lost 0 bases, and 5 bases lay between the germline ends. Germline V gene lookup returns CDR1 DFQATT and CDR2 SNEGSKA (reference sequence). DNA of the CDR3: TGCAGTGCCGCGGACCAAGAGACCCAGTACTTC. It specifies CSAADQETQYF.

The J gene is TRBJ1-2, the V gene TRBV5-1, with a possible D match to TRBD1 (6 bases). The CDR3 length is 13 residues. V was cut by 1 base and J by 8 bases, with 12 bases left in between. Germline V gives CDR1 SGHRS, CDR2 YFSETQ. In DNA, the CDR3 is TGCGCCAGCAGCTTGCCGGGGGCCGGGGGCTACACCTTC. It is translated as CASSLPGAGGYTF.

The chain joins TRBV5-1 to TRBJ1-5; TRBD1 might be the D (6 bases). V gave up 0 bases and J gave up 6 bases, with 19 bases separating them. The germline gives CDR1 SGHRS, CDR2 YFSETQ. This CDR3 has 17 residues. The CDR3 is CASSLGDIGGQGQPQHF. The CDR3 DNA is TGCGCCAGCAGCTTGGGCGACATTGGGGGGCAAGGTCAGCCCCAGCATTTT.

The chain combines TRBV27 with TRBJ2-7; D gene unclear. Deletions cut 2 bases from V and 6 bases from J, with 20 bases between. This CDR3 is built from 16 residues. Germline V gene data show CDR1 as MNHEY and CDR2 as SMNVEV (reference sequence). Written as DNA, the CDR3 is TGTGCCAGCAGTTTAATGGTTGGCGCCACTGTGGCCGAGCAGTACTTC. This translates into CASSLMVGATVAEQYF.

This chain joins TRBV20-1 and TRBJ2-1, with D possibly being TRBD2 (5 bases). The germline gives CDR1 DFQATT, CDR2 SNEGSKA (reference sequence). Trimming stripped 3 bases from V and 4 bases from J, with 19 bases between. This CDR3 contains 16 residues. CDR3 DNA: TGCAGTGCTAGTTCTAGCTCGGTCAACCTATACAATGAGCAGTTCTTC. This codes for CSASSSSVNLYNEQFF.

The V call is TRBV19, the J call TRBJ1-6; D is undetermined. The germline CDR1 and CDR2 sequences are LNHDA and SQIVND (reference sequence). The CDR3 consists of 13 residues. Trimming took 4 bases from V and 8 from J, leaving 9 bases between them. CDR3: CASSNRPDSPLHF. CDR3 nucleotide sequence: TGTGCCAGTAGTAATCGCCCCGATTCACCCCTCCACTTT.

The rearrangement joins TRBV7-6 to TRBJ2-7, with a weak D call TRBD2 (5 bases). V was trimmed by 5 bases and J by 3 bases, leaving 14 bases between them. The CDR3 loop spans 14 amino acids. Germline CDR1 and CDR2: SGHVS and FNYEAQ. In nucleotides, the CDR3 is TGTGCCAGCAGCCCTACGCGGGTTCGCTACGAGCAGTACTTC. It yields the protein CASSPTRVRYEQYF. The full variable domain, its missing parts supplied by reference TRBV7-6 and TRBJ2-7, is GAGVSQSPRYKVTKRGQDVALRCDPISGHVSLYWYRQALGQGPEFLTYFNYEAQQDKSGLPNDRFSAERPEGSISTLTIQRTEQRDSAMYRCASSPTRVRYEQYFGPGTRLTVT.

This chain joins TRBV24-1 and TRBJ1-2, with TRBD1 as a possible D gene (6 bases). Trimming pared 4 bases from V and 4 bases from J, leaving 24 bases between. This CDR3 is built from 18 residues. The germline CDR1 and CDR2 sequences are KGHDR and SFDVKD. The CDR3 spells CATSDPGVDWQGGYGYTF. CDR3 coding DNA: TGTGCCACCAGTGACCCCGGCGTGGATTGGCAAGGGGGCTATGGCTACACCTTC.